The rows below give T cell receptor beta chains drawn from one sample of a study of cytomegalovirus exposure and HLA in healthy donors. The assay was immunoSEQ multiplex PCR, and TCRdb's table has in-frame clones only and misses some. The sample shows tens of thousands of clones, more than 55% of them seen only once. Sequences were obtained from PBMCs. These receptors were obtained from a man in his fifties or sixties in good health and CMV-seropositive. CDR3s include the opening cysteine and the closing phenylalanine or tryptophan. The D gene is left open where the match is weak. Expanded clones get a size class; other rows say once, few or many, or leave the size out.

abundance: .; v_gene: TRBV7-2; j_gene: TRBJ2-7; d_gene: TRBD1; CDR3nt: TGTGCCAGCAGCTTAGCTGGGGACAGCACCTACGAGCAGTACTTC; CDR3aa: CASSLAGDSTYEQYF
abundance: .; v_gene: TRBV5-6; j_gene: TRBJ1-4; d_gene: TRBD1; CDR3nt: TGTGCCAGCAGCCTCAGACAGGGGGCAATCGTTGAAAAACTGTTTTTT; CDR3aa: CASSLRQGAIVEKLFF
abundance: .; v_gene: TRBV14; j_gene: TRBJ2-7; d_gene: .; CDR3nt: TGTGCCAGCAGCCAAGAGGGCTCCGACTCCTACGAGCAGTACTTC; CDR3aa: CASSQEGSDSYEQYF
abundance: .; v_gene: TRBV9; j_gene: TRBJ2-7; d_gene: TRBD1; CDR3nt: TGTGCCAGCAGCGGGGGACAGGGTAACTACGAGCAGTACTTC; CDR3aa: CASSGGQGNYEQYF
abundance: .; v_gene: TRBV20-1; j_gene: TRBJ1-3; d_gene: .; CDR3nt: TGCAGTGCTAGATATGGAAACACCATATATTTT; CDR3aa: CSARYGNTIYF
abundance: .; v_gene: TRBV18; j_gene: TRBJ2-2; d_gene: TRBD1; CDR3nt: TGTGCCAGCTCACCGCCGGGACAGGGGGCAACCGGGGAGCTGTTTTTT; CDR3aa: CASSPPGQGATGELFF
abundance: .; v_gene: TRBV7-2; j_gene: TRBJ2-3; d_gene: TRBD2; CDR3nt: TGTGCCAGCAGACCCCGGGCGGGGGGGCGTACAGATACGCAGTATTTT; CDR3aa: CASRPRAGGRTDTQYF
abundance: .; v_gene: TRBV5-1; j_gene: TRBJ2-3; d_gene: TRBD2; CDR3nt: TGCGCCAGCAGCACCAGTAGCGGGACAGATACGCAGTATTTT; CDR3aa: CASSTSSGTDTQYF
abundance: .; v_gene: TRBV4-3; j_gene: TRBJ2-5; d_gene: .; CDR3nt: TGCGCCAGCAGCCAGTCTATTCGGACAGAAGAGACCCAGTACTTC; CDR3aa: CASSQSIRTEETQYF
abundance: .; v_gene: TRBV6-1; j_gene: TRBJ2-7; d_gene: TRBD1; CDR3nt: TGTGCAAGCCATGACAGGGAATTGTACGAGCAGTACTTC; CDR3aa: CASHDRELYEQYF
abundance: .; v_gene: TRBV14; j_gene: TRBJ1-2; d_gene: .; CDR3nt: TGTGCCAGCAGCCAAGATCCCAGGGCGAACTATGGCTACACCTTC; CDR3aa: CASSQDPRANYGYTF
abundance: .; v_gene: TRBV5-1; j_gene: TRBJ2-1; d_gene: TRBD2; CDR3nt: TGCGCCAGCAGCGCCCGGGGACTAGCTCCTTTCGGGTCTCAGGGCGAGCAGCTCTTC; CDR3aa: CASSARGLAPFGSQGEQLF
abundance: .; v_gene: TRBV2; j_gene: TRBJ2-1; d_gene: TRBD2; CDR3nt: TGTGCCAGCAGGTACCGGGGGGGCAATGAGCAGTTCTTC; CDR3aa: CASRYRGGNEQFF
abundance: once; v_gene: TRBV28; j_gene: TRBJ1-5; d_gene: TRBD1; CDR3nt: TGTGCCAGCAGTCTTGACAGGGGGCCGCAGCCCCAGCATTTT; CDR3aa: CASSLDRGPQPQHF
abundance: .; v_gene: TRBV6-1; j_gene: TRBJ2-7; d_gene: TRBD1; CDR3nt: TGTGCCAGCAGTGAAAGGGGACAGGGCTACGAGCAGTACTTC; CDR3aa: CASSERGQGYEQYF
abundance: .; v_gene: TRBV27; j_gene: TRBJ2-2; d_gene: TRBD2; CDR3nt: TGTGCCAGCAAGGGACTAGCGGGAGTTACCGGGGAGCTGTTTTTT; CDR3aa: CASKGLAGVTGELFF
abundance: .; v_gene: TRBV6-4; j_gene: TRBJ2-5; d_gene: TRBD1; CDR3nt: TGTGCCAGCACCAACCGGGACAGACCTCCTCGGACCCAGTACTTC; CDR3aa: CASTNRDRPPRTQYF
abundance: .; v_gene: TRBV10-1; j_gene: TRBJ1-1; d_gene: .; CDR3nt: TGCGCCAGCAGTGAGCACGGGGGATCGGGCACTGAAGCTTTCTTT; CDR3aa: CASSEHGGSGTEAFF
abundance: once; v_gene: TRBV11-2; j_gene: TRBJ2-3; d_gene: .; CDR3nt: TGTGCCAGCAGCTTCGGAGGAGATACGCAGTATTTT; CDR3aa: CASSFGGDTQYF
abundance: .; v_gene: TRBV25-1; j_gene: TRBJ1-2; d_gene: .; CDR3nt: TGTGCCAGCAGTGAACCCGGACACCTGAACTATGGCTACACCTTC; CDR3aa: CASSEPGHLNYGYTF
abundance: few; v_gene: TRBV11-2; j_gene: TRBJ1-1; d_gene: .; CDR3nt: TGTGCCAGCAGCTACCCGGGACTCCAGAACACTGAAGCTTTCTTT; CDR3aa: CASSYPGLQNTEAFF
abundance: .; v_gene: TRBV7-8; j_gene: TRBJ2-7; d_gene: .; CDR3nt: TGTGCCAGCAGCTTAGTACAGGGACCCTACGAGCAGTACTTC; CDR3aa: CASSLVQGPYEQYF
abundance: .; v_gene: TRBV16; j_gene: TRBJ2-7; d_gene: .; CDR3nt: TGTGCCAGCAGCCAATATACCAGCTACGAGCAGTACTTC; CDR3aa: CASSQYTSYEQYF
abundance: .; v_gene: TRBV7-8; j_gene: TRBJ2-1; d_gene: .; CDR3nt: TGTGCCAGCAGCTTAGCGGTAGCGGTTGAGCAGTTCTTC; CDR3aa: CASSLAVAVEQFF
abundance: .; v_gene: TRBV6-6; j_gene: TRBJ2-2; d_gene: TRBD2; CDR3nt: TGTGCCAGTAAGGGACTAGGGGCCGGGGAGCTGTTTTTT; CDR3aa: CASKGLGAGELFF
abundance: .; v_gene: TRBV5-4; j_gene: TRBJ2-2; d_gene: TRBD2; CDR3nt: TGTGCCAGCACCCGTAGCGGGGGGGCCGGGGAGCTGTTTTTT; CDR3aa: CASTRSGGAGELFF